The clone carrying this T cell receptor beta chain was observed a handful of times. The method was immunoSEQ multiplex PCR; TCRdb's version includes in-frame clones alone and lacks a portion of them. The sample includes 250,000 or so clones, 88% of them seen just once. The CDR3 consists of 15 residues. Trimming pared 4 bases from V and 2 bases from J, leaving 12 bases between. The germline V gene has CDR1 LGHDT and CDR2 YNNKEL (reference sequence). This entry belongs to a study of blood T cell repertoires in COVID-19. The chain joins TRBV3-1 (or the pseudogene TRBV3-2) to TRBJ1-5, with a weak D call TRBD1 (6 bases). Sample: peripheral blood. This sequence originates from a man older than 75 with acute or convalescent COVID-19. The CDR3 loop reads CASSLRGDGNQPQHF. CDR3 nucleotide sequence: TGTGCCAGCAGCCTCAGGGGAGACGGCAATCAGCCCCAGCATTTT.